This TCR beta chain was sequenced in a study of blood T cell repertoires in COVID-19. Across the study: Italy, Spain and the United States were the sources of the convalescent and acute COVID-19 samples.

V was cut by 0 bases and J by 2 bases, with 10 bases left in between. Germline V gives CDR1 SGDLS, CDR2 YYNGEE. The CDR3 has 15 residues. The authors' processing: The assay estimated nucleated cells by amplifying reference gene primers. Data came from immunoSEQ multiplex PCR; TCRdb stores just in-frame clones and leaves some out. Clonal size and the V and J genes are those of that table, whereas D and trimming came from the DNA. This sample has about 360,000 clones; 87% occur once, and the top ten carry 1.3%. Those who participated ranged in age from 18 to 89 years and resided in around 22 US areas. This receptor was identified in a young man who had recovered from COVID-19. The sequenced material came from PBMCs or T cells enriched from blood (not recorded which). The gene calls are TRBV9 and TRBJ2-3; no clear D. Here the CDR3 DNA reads TGTGCCAGCAGCGTAGATATGGCTTCCACAGATACGCAGTATTTT. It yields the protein CASSVDMASTDTQYF.